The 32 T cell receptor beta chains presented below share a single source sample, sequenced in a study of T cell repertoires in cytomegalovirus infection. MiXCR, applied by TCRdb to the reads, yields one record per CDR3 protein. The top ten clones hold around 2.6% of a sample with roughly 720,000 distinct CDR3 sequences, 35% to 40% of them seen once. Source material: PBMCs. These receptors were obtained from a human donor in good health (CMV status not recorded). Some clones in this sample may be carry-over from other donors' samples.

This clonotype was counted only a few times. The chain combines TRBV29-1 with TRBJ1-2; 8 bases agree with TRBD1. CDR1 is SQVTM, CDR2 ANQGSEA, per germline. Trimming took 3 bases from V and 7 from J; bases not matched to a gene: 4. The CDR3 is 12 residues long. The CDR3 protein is CSVDQGASGYTF. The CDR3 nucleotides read TGCAGCGTTGATCAGGGGGCTAGTGGCTACACCTTC.

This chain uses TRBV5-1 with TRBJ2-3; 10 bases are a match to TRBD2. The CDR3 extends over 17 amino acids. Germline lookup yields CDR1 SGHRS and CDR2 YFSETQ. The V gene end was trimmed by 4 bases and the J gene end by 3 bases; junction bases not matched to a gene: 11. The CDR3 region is CASSRDPPAGGTDTQYF. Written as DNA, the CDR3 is TGCGCCAGCAGCCGAGACCCTCCAGCGGGAGGGACAGATACGCAGTATTTT.

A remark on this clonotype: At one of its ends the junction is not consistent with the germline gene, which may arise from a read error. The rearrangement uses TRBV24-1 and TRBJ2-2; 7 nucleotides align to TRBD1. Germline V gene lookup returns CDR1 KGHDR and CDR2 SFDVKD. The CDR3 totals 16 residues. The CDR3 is CANSDSGTVGTGELFF. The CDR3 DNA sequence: TGTGCCAACAGTGACTCCGGGACAGTTGGGACCGGGGAGCTGTTTTTT.

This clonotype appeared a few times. CDR3 nucleotides: TGCAGTGCTACACGGGACCACACCTACGAGCAGTACTTC. Encoded protein: CSATRDHTYEQYF. The chain uses TRBV20-1 and TRBJ2-7, with D tentatively TRBD1 or TRBD2 (5 bases each). CDR1 and CDR2 from the germline V gene are DFQATT and SNEGSKA (reference sequence). The CDR3 has 13 residues. Trimming pared 4 bases from V and 2 bases from J, leaving 12 bases between.

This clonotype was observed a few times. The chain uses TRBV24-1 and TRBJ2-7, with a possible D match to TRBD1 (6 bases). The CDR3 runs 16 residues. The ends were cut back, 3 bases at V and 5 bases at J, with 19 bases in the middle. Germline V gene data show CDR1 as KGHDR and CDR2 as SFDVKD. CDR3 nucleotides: TGTGCCACCAGTGATCCGCGTACAGGGTACGGGAACGAGCAGTACTTC. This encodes CATSDPRTGYGNEQYF.

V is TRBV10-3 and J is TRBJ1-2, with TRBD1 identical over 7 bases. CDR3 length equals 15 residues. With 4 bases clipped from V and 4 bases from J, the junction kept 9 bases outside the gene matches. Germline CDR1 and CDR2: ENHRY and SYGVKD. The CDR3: CAISGLDRVGYGYTF. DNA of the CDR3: TGTGCCATCAGTGGCTTAGACAGGGTGGGCTATGGCTACACCTTC.

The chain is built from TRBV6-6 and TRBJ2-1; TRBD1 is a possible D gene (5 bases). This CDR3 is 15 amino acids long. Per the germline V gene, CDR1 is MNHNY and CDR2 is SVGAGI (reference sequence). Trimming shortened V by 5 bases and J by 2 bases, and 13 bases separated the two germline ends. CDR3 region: CASSDRQTTYNEQFF. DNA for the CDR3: TGTGCCAGCAGTGATCGACAGACCACCTACAATGAGCAGTTCTTC.

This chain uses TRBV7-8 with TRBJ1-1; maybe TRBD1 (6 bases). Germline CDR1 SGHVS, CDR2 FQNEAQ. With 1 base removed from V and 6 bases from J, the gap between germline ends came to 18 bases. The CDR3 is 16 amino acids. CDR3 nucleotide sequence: TGTGCCAGCAGCTTAGTACATTCTGGAAGGGGGGCTGAAGCTTTCTTT. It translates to CASSLVHSGRGAEAFF.

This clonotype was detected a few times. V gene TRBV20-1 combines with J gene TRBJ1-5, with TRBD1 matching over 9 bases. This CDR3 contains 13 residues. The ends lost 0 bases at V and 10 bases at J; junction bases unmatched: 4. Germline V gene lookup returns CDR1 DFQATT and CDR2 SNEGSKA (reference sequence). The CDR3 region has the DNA TGCAGTGCTAGAGAACAGGGGGCGGTTCCCCAGCATTTT. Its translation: CSAREQGAVPQHF.

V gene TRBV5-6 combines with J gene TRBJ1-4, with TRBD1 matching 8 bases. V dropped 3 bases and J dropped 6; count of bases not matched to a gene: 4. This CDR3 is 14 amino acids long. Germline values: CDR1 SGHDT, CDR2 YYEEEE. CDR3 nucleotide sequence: TGTGCCAGCAGCTCGCAGGGGGCGGATGAAAAACTGTTTTTT. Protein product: CASSSQGADEKLFF.

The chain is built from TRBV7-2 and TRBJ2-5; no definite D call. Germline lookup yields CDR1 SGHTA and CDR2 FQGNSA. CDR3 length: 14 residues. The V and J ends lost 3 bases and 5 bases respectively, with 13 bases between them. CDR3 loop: CASSLPGSGETQYF. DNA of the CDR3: TGTGCCAGCAGCTTGCCCGGGTCCGGGGAGACCCAGTACTTC.

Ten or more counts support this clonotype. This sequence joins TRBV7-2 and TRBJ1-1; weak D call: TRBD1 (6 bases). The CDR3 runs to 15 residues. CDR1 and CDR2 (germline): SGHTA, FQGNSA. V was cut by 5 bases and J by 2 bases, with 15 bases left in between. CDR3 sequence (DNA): TGTGCCAGCAGCCGTTACAGGGAGTTAAACACTGAAGCTTTCTTT. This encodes CASSRYRELNTEAFF.

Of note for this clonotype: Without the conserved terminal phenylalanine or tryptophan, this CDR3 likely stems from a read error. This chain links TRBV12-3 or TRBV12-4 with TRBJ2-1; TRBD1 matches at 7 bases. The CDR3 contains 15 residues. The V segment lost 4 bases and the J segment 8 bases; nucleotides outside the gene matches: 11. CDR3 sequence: CASSSPDRVEDEQFL. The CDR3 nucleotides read TGTGCCAGCAGTTCCCCTGACAGGGTGGAGGATGAGCAGTTCTTA.

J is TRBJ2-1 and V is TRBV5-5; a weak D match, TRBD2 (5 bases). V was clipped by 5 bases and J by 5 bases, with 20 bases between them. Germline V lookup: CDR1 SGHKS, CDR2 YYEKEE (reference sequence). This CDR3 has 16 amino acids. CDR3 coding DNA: TGTGCCAGCAGTTTCGGACGGAGCACCGGGGACAATGAGCAGTTCTTC. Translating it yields CASSFGRSTGDNEQFF.

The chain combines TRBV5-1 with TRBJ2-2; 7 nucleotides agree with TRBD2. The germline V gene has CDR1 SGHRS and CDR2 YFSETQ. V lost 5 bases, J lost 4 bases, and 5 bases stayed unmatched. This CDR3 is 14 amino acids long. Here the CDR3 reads CASSPAGFTGELFF. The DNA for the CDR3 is TGCGCCAGCAGTCCAGCGGGGTTCACCGGGGAGCTGTTTTTT. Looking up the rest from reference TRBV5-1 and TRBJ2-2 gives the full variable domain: KAGVTQTPRYLIKTRGQQVTLSCSPISGHRSVSWYQQTPGQGLQFLFEYFSETQRNKGNFPGRFSGRQFSNSRSEMNVSTLELGDSALYLCASSPAGFTGELFFGEGSRLTVL.

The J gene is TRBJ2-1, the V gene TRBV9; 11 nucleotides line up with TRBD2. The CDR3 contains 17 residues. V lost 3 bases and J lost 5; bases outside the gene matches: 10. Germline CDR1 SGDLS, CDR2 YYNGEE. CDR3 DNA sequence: TGTGCCAGCAGCGCTGGGGGTAGCGGGGGGGCAAACAATGAGCAGTTCTTC. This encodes CASSAGGSGGANNEQFF.

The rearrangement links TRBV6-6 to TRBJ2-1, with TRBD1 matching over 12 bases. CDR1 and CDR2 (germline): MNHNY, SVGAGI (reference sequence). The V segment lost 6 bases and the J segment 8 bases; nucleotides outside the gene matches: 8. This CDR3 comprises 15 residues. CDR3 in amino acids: CASRRSGQGAYEQFF. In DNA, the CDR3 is TGTGCCAGCAGACGATCGGGACAGGGGGCCTATGAGCAGTTCTTC.

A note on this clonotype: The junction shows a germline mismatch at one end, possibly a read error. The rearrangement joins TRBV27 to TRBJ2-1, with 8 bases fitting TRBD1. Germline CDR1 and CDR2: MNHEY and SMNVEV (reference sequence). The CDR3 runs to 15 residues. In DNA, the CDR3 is TGTTCCAGCATGTCGGACAGGGCACTTAGGGATGAGCAGTTCTTC. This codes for CSSMSDRALRDEQFF.

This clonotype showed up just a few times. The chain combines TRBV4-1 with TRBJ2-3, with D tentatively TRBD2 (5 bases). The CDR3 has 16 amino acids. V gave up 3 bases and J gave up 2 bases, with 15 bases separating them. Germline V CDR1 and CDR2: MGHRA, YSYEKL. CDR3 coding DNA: TGCGCCAGCAGCCAGTTAGCGTTGGCCACCACAGATACGCAGTATTTT. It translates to CASSQLALATTDTQYF.

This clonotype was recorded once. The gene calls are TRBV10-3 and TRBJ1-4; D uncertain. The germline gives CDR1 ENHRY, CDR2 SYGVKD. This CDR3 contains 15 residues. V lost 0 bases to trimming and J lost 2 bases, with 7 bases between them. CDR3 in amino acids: CAISESGRTNEKLFF. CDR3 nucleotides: TGTGCCATCAGTGAGTCGGGAAGGACTAATGAAAAACTGTTTTTT.

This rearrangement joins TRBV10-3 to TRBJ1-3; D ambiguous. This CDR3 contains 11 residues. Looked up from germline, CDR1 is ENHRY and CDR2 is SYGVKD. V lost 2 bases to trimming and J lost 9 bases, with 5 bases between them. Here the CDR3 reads CAISEKLTIYF. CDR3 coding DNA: TGTGCCATCAGTGAGAAGCTCACCATATATTTT.

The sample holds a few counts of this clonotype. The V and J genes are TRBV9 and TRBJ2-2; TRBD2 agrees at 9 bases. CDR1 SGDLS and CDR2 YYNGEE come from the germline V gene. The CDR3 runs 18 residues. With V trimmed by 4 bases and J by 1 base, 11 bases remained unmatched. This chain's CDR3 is CASSSGLAGLGNTGELFF. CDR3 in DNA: TGTGCCAGCAGCTCGGGACTAGCAGGGTTAGGGAACACCGGGGAGCTGTTTTTT.

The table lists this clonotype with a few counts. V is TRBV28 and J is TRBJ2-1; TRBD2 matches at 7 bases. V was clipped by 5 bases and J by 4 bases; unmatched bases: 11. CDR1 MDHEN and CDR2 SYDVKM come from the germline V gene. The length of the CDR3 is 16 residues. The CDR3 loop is CASSPLTSRAYNEQFF. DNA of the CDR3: TGTGCCAGCAGTCCGTTGACTAGCAGGGCTTACAATGAGCAGTTCTTC.

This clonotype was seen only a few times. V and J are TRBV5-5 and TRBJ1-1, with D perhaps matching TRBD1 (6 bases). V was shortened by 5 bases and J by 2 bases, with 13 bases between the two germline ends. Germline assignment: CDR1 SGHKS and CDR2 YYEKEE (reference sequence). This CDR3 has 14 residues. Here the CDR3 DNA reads TGTGCCAGCAGGGCGGGACACGCCAACACTGAAGCTTTCTTT. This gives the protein CASRAGHANTEAFF. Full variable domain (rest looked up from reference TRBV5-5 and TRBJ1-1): DAGVTQSPTHLIKTRGQQVTLRCSPISGHKSVSWYQQVLGQGPQFIFQYYEKEERGRGNFPDRFSARQFPNYSSELNVNALLLGDSALYLCASRAGHANTEAFFGQGTRLTVV.

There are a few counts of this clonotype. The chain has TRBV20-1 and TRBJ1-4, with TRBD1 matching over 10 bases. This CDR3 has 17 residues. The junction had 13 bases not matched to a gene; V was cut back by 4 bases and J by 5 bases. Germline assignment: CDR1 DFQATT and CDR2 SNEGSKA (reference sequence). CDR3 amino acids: CSATPDRDRGPNEKLFF. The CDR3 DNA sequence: TGCAGTGCTACCCCGGATCGGGACAGGGGCCCCAATGAAAAACTGTTTTTT.

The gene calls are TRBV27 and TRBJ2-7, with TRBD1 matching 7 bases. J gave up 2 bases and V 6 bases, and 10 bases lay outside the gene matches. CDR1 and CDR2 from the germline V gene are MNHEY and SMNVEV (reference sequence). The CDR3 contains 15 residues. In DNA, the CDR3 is TGTGCCAGCAGAGATTCGGGGACAGCTACCTACGAGCAGTACTTC. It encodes CASRDSGTATYEQYF.

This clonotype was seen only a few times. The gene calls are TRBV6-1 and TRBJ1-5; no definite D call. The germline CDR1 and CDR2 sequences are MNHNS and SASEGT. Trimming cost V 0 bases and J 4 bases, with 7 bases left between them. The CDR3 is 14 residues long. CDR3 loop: CASSEAGRNQPQHF. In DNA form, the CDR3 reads TGTGCCAGCAGTGAAGCGGGCCGGAATCAGCCCCAGCATTTT.

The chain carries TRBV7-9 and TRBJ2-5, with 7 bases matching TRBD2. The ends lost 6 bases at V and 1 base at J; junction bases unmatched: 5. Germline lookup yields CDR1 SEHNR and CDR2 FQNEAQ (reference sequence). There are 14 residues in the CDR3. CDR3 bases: TGTGCCAGCAGGCCCAGCGGGACCCAAGAGACCCAGTACTTC. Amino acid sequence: CASRPSGTQETQYF.

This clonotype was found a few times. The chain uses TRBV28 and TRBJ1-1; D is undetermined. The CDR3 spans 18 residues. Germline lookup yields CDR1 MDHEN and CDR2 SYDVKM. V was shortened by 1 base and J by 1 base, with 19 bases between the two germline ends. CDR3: CASSLLMWAGTRNTEAFF. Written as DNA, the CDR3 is TGTGCCAGCAGTTTATTAATGTGGGCAGGTACAAGGAACACTGAAGCTTTCTTT.

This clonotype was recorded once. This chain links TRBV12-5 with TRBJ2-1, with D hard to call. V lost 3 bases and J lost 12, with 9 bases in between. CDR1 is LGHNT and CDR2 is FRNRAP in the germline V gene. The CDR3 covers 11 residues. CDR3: CASGFGEAQFF. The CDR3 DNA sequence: TGTGCTAGTGGTTTTGGGGAAGCGCAGTTCTTC. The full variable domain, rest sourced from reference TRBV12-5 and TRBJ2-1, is DARVTQTPRHKVTEMGQEVTMRCQPILGHNTVFWYRQTMMQGLELLAYFRNRAPLDDSGMPKDRFSAEMPDATLATLKIQPSEPRDSAVYFCASGFGEAQFFGPGTRLTVL.

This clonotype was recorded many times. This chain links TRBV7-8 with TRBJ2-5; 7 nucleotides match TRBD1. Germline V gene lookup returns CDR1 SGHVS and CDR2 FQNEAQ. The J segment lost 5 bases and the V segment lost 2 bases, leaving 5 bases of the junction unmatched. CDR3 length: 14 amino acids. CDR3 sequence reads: CASSLYRGAETQYF. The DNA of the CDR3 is TGTGCCAGCAGCTTATACAGGGGCGCGGAGACCCAGTACTTC.

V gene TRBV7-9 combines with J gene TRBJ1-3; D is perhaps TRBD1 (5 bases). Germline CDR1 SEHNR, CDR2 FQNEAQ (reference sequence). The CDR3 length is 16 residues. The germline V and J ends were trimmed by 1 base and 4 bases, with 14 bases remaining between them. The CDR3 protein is CASSLVAGWPGNTIYF. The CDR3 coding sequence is TGTGCCAGCAGCTTAGTGGCAGGGTGGCCAGGAAACACCATATATTTT.